Each of the 8 T cell receptor beta chains below was sequenced from the same sample in a study of blood T cell repertoires in COVID-19. Some clones are missing from TCRdb's copy, which holds only in-frame ones; the method was immunoSEQ multiplex PCR. Of approximately 210,000 clones listed, around four fifths are singletons. The source material was PBMCs or T cells enriched from blood (not recorded which). The receptors were sampled from a man aged 40-49 years who had recovered from COVID-19.

The V and J genes are TRBV6-5 and TRBJ1-2; D ambiguous. This CDR3 region has 14 residues. Per germline, CDR1 MNHEY and CDR2 SVGAGI. V was trimmed by 5 bases and J by 3 bases, leaving 13 bases between them. DNA of the CDR3: TGTGCCAGCAGTAGGAATCTGAGGGACTATGGCTACACCTTC. This gives the protein CASSRNLRDYGYTF.

DNA for the CDR3: TGTGCCAGTAGTCCCGGACGGGGACAGGACCTATACGAGCAGTACTTC. Translating it yields CASSPGRGQDLYEQYF. The genes are TRBV19 and TRBJ2-7; 8 nucleotides align to TRBD1. Losses at the gene ends were 5 bases for V and 4 bases for J; bases not matched to a gene: 13. The CDR3 has 16 residues. Germline V gene sequence: CDR1 LNHDA, CDR2 SQIVND (reference sequence).

The rearrangement links TRBV10-1 to TRBJ1-1, with 8 bases aligning to TRBD1. J was trimmed by 6 bases and V by 8 bases; bases with no gene match: 8. In germline, CDR1 is WNHNN, CDR2 SYGVQD (reference sequence). This CDR3 is built from 13 residues. CDR3 coding DNA: TGCGCCAGCCTGGACAGGGCTTACCCTGAAGCTTTCTTT. Translation: CASLDRAYPEAFF.

This rearrangement joins TRBV7-3 to TRBJ2-1; D call uncertain. The germline V gene has CDR1 SGHTA and CDR2 FQGTGA. Trimming cost V 5 bases and J 0 bases, with 8 bases left between them. The CDR3 is 14 residues long. The CDR3 region is CASSQDSSYNEQFF. In DNA form, the CDR3 reads TGTGCCAGCAGCCAGGATAGCTCCTACAATGAGCAGTTCTTC.

The chain combines TRBV3-1 (or the pseudogene TRBV3-2) with TRBJ1-2, with D maybe TRBD1 (5 bases). This CDR3 contains 14 residues. Trimming took 4 bases from V and 6 from J, leaving 15 bases between them. Looked up from germline, CDR1 is LGHDT and CDR2 is YNNKEL (reference sequence). Here the CDR3 DNA reads TGTGCCAGCAGCCCCGCGAACCGGGGGAATGGCTACACCTTC. Its protein is CASSPANRGNGYTF.

The chain uses TRBV5-6 and TRBJ2-2; the match to TRBD2 covers 8 bases. J lost 3 bases, V lost 4 bases, and 8 bases had no gene match. The CDR3 is 16 amino acids. Germline CDR1 and CDR2: SGHDT and YYEEEE. CDR3 in amino acids: CASSPLGAGDTGELFF. CDR3 in DNA: TGTGCCAGCAGCCCCTTGGGAGCGGGAGACACCGGGGAGCTGTTTTTT.

The chain employs TRBV6-5 and TRBJ2-7; maybe TRBD2 (7 bases). This CDR3 comprises 14 residues. Germline lookup yields CDR1 MNHEY and CDR2 SVGAGI. V lost 6 bases, J lost 4 bases, and 16 bases lay in between. The CDR3 nucleotides are TGTGCCAGCAGCTCACAGGGAGGGCCTTACGAGCAGTACTTC. Translating it yields CASSSQGGPYEQYF.

J is TRBJ1-1 and V is TRBV28; 7 nucleotides align to TRBD1. The V and J ends lost 5 bases and 1 base, in that order; junction bases with no gene match: 7. The CDR3 has 15 residues. Germline V gene sequence: CDR1 MDHEN, CDR2 SYDVKM. The CDR3 reads CASSLAGTANTEAFF. DNA of the CDR3: TGTGCCAGCAGTCTCGCCGGGACAGCGAACACTGAAGCTTTCTTT. Full variable domain (remainder filled in from reference TRBV28 and TRBJ1-1): DVKVTQSSRYLVKRTGEKVFLECVQDMDHENMFWYRQDPGLGLRLIYFSYDVKMKEKGDIPEGYSVSREKKERFSLILESASTNQTSMYLCASSLAGTANTEAFFGQGTRLTVV.